The rows below give T cell receptor beta chains drawn from one sample of a study of T-cell memory formation after mild COVID-19. Each CDR3 protein gets one entry after TCRdb re-called the 5' RACE reads with MiXCR. The table shows more than 300,000 distinct CDR3 sequences, with approximately 14% occurring only once. Specimen: PBMCs or a T cell subset sorted from them (not recorded which). Receptor source: a young man who had mild COVID-19 (a few samples of this study predate the infection). Cell type and time point are not known. Both conserved end residues are part of each CDR3. A D gene is named only where the DNA matches it firmly. Not every row has a clone size; where given, it reads once, few, many or a size class.

V,D,size,J,CDR3,DNA
TRBV3-1,NA,many,TRBJ2-5,CASRLLETQYF,TGTGCCAGCAGACTCCTCGAGACCCAGTACTTC
TRBV4-3,TRBD2,NA,TRBJ2-3,CASSQGSSGSTDTQYF,TGCGCCAGCAGCCAAGGTTCTAGCGGAAGCACAGATACGCAGTATTTT
TRBV6-5,TRBD1,many,TRBJ2-3,CASRDRGLRTDTQYF,TGTGCCAGCCGCGACAGGGGGCTTCGCACAGATACGCAGTATTTT
TRBV20-1,NA,many,TRBJ2-3,CSAHPQFGASTDTQYF,TGCAGTGCTCATCCCCAATTCGGGGCTAGCACAGATACGCAGTATTTT
TRBV20-1,TRBD1,few,TRBJ2-5,CSAHRTGEETQYF,TGCAGTGCTCATCGGACAGGGGAGGAGACCCAGTACTTC
TRBV10-3,TRBD2,NA,TRBJ2-3,CATLRTSGGLDTQYF,TGTGCCACCCTCAGGACTAGCGGGGGTCTAGATACGCAGTATTTT
TRBV27,TRBD2,NA,TRBJ2-1,CASRHTGTSFNEQFF,TGTGCCAGCAGGCATACCGGGACTAGCTTCAATGAGCAGTTCTTC
TRBV12-3/TRBV12-4,TRBD1,few,TRBJ2-2,CASSLFSLPGTGGAGTGELFF,TGTGCCAGCAGTTTATTCTCCTTACCCGGGACAGGGGGCGCGGGCACCGGGGAGCTGTTTTTT
TRBV18,NA,NA,TRBJ2-2,CASSGPRATGELFF,TGTGCCAGCTCAGGACCTAGGGCCACCGGGGAGCTGTTTTTT
TRBV2,NA,many,TRBJ2-1,CASRAYEQFF,TGTGCCAGCAGGGCCTATGAGCAGTTCTTC
TRBV27,NA,few,TRBJ2-1,CASSPSRSNEQFF,TGTGCCAGCAGTCCCTCCAGATCGAATGAGCAGTTCTTC
TRBV18,NA,few,TRBJ1-3,CASSPQGPSGNTIYF,TGTGCCAGCTCACCTCAGGGCCCCTCTGGAAACACCATATATTTT
TRBV2,NA,NA,TRBJ2-4,CASSELGTVKNIQYF,TGTGCCAGCAGTGAATTAGGGACGGTCAAAAACATTCAGTACTTC
TRBV20-1,TRBD2,NA,TRBJ2-5,CSARDRTSGNQETQYF,TGCAGTGCTAGAGATCGGACTAGCGGGAACCAAGAGACCCAGTACTTC
TRBV11-2,TRBD1,NA,TRBJ2-5,CASSPWDSPQETQYF,TGTGCCAGCAGCCCCTGGGACAGCCCCCAAGAGACCCAGTACTTC
TRBV5-1,NA,few,TRBJ2-4,CASSQLGRENIQYF,TGCGCCAGCAGCCAATTGGGACGAGAAAACATTCAGTACTTC
TRBV4-1,NA,NA,TRBJ2-2,CASASNGGELFF,TGCGCCAGCGCAAGTAACGGAGGGGAGCTGTTTTTT
TRBV7-9,NA,few,TRBJ1-1,CASSLVARQADEAFF,TGTGCCAGCAGCTTAGTGGCCCGACAGGCTGATGAAGCTTTCTTT
TRBV27,TRBD1,few,TRBJ1-2,CASSSPRRGYGYTF,TGTGCCAGCAGTTCCCCCCGCAGGGGGTATGGCTACACCTTC
TRBV3-1,NA,NA,TRBJ2-7,CASSQLRVGNEQYF,TGTGCCAGCAGCCAATTACGCGTGGGAAACGAGCAGTACTTC
TRBV5-1,NA,few,TRBJ1-1,CASSQEIIATEAFF,TGCGCCAGCTCTCAGGAGATCATTGCGACTGAAGCTTTCTTT
TRBV6-2/TRBV6-3,NA,NA,TRBJ1-1,CASSYGRRNTEALF,TGTGCCAGCAGTTATGGACGACGGAACACTGAAGCTTTATTT
TRBV4-3,NA,many,TRBJ2-1,CASSQGTSSYNEQFF,TGCGCCAGCAGCCAAGGCACGAGCTCCTACAATGAGCAGTTCTTC
TRBV12-3/TRBV12-4,TRBD1,many,TRBJ2-2,CASCTGTGSLPNTGELFF,TGTGCCAGCTGTACCGGGACAGGGTCCTTACCGAACACCGGGGAGCTGTTTTTT
TRBV3-1,NA,NA,TRBJ1-2,CASRPTPVGDYGYTF,TGTGCCAGCAGGCCAACCCCAGTGGGGGACTATGGCTACACCTTC
TRBV7-8,NA,NA,TRBJ2-1,CASSLVRTGYNEQFF,TGTGCCAGCAGCTTAGTCCGGACCGGATACAATGAGCAGTTCTTC
TRBV6-2/TRBV6-3,NA,many,TRBJ2-1,CASSYRMDKSYNEQFF,TGTGCCAGCAGTTACCGGATGGATAAGTCCTACAATGAGCAGTTCTTC
TRBV29-1,TRBD2,NA,TRBJ2-1,CSGEGGLAYNEQFF,TGCAGCGGGGAGGGCGGACTTGCCTACAATGAGCAGTTCTTC
TRBV27,NA,NA,TRBJ1-6,CASSFYPGGHSPLHF,TGTGCCAGCAGCTTCTATCCTGGGGGGCACTCACCCCTCCACTTT